The 19 T cell receptor beta chains below all came from one sample that was sequenced in a study of cytomegalovirus exposure and HLA in healthy donors. The primer mix had 60 Vbeta and 13 Jbeta primers. Assay used: immunoSEQ multiplex PCR; TCRdb lists only in-frame clones, some missing. This sample yields about 82,000 clones, of which around 80% are seen a single time; about an eighth belongs to the top ten. The material sequenced was PBMCs. The origin of the receptors is a human donor in good health.

V and J are TRBV15 and TRBJ1-2; no clear D gene. The CDR3 is 15 amino acids. The germline V and J ends were trimmed by 2 bases and 4 bases, with 14 bases remaining between them. Germline-derived CDR1 and CDR2 are LNHNV and YYDKDF (reference sequence). The CDR3 reads CATSRSIGGIYGYTF. The DNA of the CDR3 is TGTGCCACCAGCAGATCCATTGGCGGGATCTATGGCTACACCTTC.

This clone appeared once. The rearrangement uses TRBV2 and TRBJ1-4, with D maybe TRBD1 (5 bases). CDR3 length: 13 residues. The germline CDR1 and CDR2 sequences are SNHLY and FYNNEI. V dropped 6 bases and J dropped 7 bases, with 12 bases sitting between them. CDR3 in amino acids: CASRETEGEKLFF. The CDR3 nucleotides are TGTGCCAGCAGAGAGACAGAAGGTGAAAAACTGTTTTTT. Variable domain in full (rest from reference TRBV2 and TRBJ1-4): EPEVTQTPSHQVTQMGQEVILRCVPISNHLYFYWYRQILGQKVEFLVSFYNNEISEKSEIFDDQFSVERPDGSNFTLKIRSTKLEDSAMYFCASRETEGEKLFFGSGTQLSVL.

The genes are TRBV15 and TRBJ2-5, with a possible D match to TRBD1 (6 bases). Per the germline V gene, CDR1 is LNHNV and CDR2 is YYDKDF (reference sequence). With 3 bases removed from V and 1 base from J, the gap between germline ends came to 6 bases. The CDR3 spans 13 residues. The CDR3 reads CATSRDSQETQYF. CDR3 sequence (DNA): TGTGCCACCAGCAGGGACAGCCAAGAGACCCAGTACTTC.

In its sample, this clone was seen a few times. The rearrangement joins TRBV6-5 to TRBJ1-4; possible D gene TRBD1, 6 bases. CDR1 is MNHEY, CDR2 SVGAGI, per germline. Between the trimmed V and J ends, which lost 6 bases and 7 bases, there was a span of 15 bases. There are 14 residues in the CDR3. CDR3 sequence (DNA): TGTGCCAGCAGGAGAGGGGGTGACGCTGAAAAACTGTTTTTT. Protein sequence: CASRRGGDAEKLFF.

The rearrangement joins TRBV19 to TRBJ1-2; 7 nucleotides match TRBD1. This CDR3 has 17 residues. Germline values: CDR1 LNHDA, CDR2 SQIVND (reference sequence). The junction had 12 bases not matched to a gene; V was cut back by 3 bases and J by 2 bases. The CDR3 here is CASSIQTGVVGNYGYTF. Written as DNA, the CDR3 is TGTGCCAGTAGTATCCAAACAGGGGTCGTGGGAAACTATGGCTACACCTTC.

The chain joins TRBV29-1 to TRBJ1-5; 12 bases are a match to TRBD1. The CDR3 covers 16 residues. V was clipped by 6 bases and J by 3 bases; unmatched bases: 9. Germline lookup yields CDR1 SQVTM and CDR2 ANQGSEA. Written as DNA, the CDR3 is TGCAGCGTCGAGGGGACAGGGGGCTCCCACAATCAGCCCCAGCATTTT. Translating it yields CSVEGTGGSHNQPQHF.

V usage is TRBV5-6 and J usage is TRBJ1-5; D unclear. The CDR3 is 15 amino acids. V lost 4 bases to trimming and J lost 2 bases, with 13 bases between them. The germline V gene encodes CDR1 SGHDT and CDR2 YYEEEE. CDR3 residues: CASSDNGRGNQPQHF. For the CDR3, the DNA is TGTGCCAGCAGCGATAACGGGAGAGGCAATCAGCCCCAGCATTTT.

The chain joins TRBV6-6 to TRBJ1-4, with TRBD1 identical over 9 bases. The CDR3 loop spans 16 amino acids. Germline V gene sequence: CDR1 MNHNY, CDR2 SVGAGI (reference sequence). Unmatched junction bases numbered 12, after V lost 5 bases and J lost 8 bases. The CDR3 DNA reads TGTGCCAGCAGTCCCACAGGACAGGGGTTTTGGGAAAAACTGTTTTTT. Residues: CASSPTGQGFWEKLFF.

J is TRBJ2-7 and V is TRBV18, with 9 bases that match TRBD1. Germline CDR1 and CDR2: KGHSH and LQKENI. The CDR3 length is 13 residues. The J segment lost 3 bases and the V segment lost 6 bases, leaving 3 bases of the junction unmatched. This chain's CDR3 is CASSMGQGYEQYF. In nucleotides, the CDR3 is TGTGCCAGCTCTATGGGACAGGGCTACGAGCAGTACTTC.

This clone was observed a few times. V gene TRBV19 combines with J gene TRBJ1-5; 8 nucleotides match TRBD1. Trimming removed 7 bases from V and 6 bases from J; junction bases left unmatched: 8. The germline V gene has CDR1 LNHDA and CDR2 SQIVND (reference sequence). The CDR3 is 14 residues long. Here the CDR3 DNA reads TGTGCCAGTAAGGCGGCAGGGGGCTTTCAGCCCCAGCATTTT. Its protein is CASKAAGGFQPQHF.

V is TRBV9 and J is TRBJ2-2, with D maybe TRBD2 (5 bases). Germline assignment: CDR1 SGDLS and CDR2 YYNGEE. V lost 3 bases and J 4 bases, leaving 16 bases between the germline ends. The CDR3 sequence is 16 residues long. CDR3 in amino acids: CASSADLGEGTGELFF. For the CDR3, the DNA is TGTGCCAGCAGCGCAGATCTAGGAGAGGGCACCGGGGAGCTGTTTTTT.

This chain links TRBV5-4 with TRBJ2-5; D might be TRBD2 (5 bases). The CDR3 is made up of 12 amino acids. Germline loops: CDR1 SGHNT, CDR2 YYREEE (reference sequence). Deletions cut 4 bases from V and 5 bases from J, with 9 bases between. The chain's CDR3 is CASSRTQETQYF. For the CDR3, the DNA is TGTGCCAGCAGCAGGACTCAGGAGACCCAGTACTTC.

Concerning this clone itself: It is unclear where the CDR3 begins or ends on the DNA, so no DNA is shown, and the CDR3 is as TCRdb lists it. This chain connects TRBV5-1 to TRBJ1-2; TRBD1, the table's D call, was not compared with the DNA. The CDR3 contains 17 residues when both ends are counted. The germline gives CDR1 SGHRS, CDR2 YFSETQ. CDR3 residues: CASSFGQGALANYGYPF.

This clone came up a few times. V usage is TRBV6-6 and J usage is TRBJ2-7; D is perhaps TRBD2 (6 bases). This CDR3 has 15 residues. Looked up from germline, CDR1 is MNHNY and CDR2 is SVGAGI (reference sequence). Trimming removed 0 bases from V and 2 bases from J, with 11 bases in between. The chain's CDR3 is CASSYSTGGTYEQYF. CDR3 DNA sequence: TGTGCCAGCAGTTACTCGACTGGGGGGACCTACGAGCAGTACTTC.

The chain carries TRBV19 and TRBJ1-2; the D gene is possibly TRBD1 (6 bases). Germline CDR1 and CDR2: LNHDA and SQIVND (reference sequence). Trimming shortened V by 5 bases and J by 4 bases, and 17 bases separated the two germline ends. CDR3 length equals 15 residues. The CDR3 sequence: CASSPTGTLGYGYTF. The CDR3 coding sequence is TGTGCCAGTAGTCCAACAGGGACATTGGGCTATGGCTACACCTTC.

The chain joins TRBV27 to TRBJ2-7, with 9 positions matching TRBD1. V shed 5 bases and J 7 bases; nucleotides not matched to a gene: 12. Looked up from germline, CDR1 is MNHEY and CDR2 is SMNVEV (reference sequence). This CDR3 comprises 15 residues. CDR3 sequence reads: CASSIIQGAPKEQYF. For the CDR3, the DNA is TGTGCCAGCAGTATCATACAGGGGGCCCCTAAAGAGCAGTACTTC.

The V gene is TRBV6-1, the J gene TRBJ2-7; 11 positions match TRBD2. Germline-derived CDR1 and CDR2 are MNHNS and SASEGT. The CDR3 totals 15 residues. V lost 5 bases and J lost 3; bases outside the gene matches: 6. Here the CDR3 reads CASSILAGALYEQYF. DNA for the CDR3: TGTGCCAGCAGTATACTAGCGGGAGCCCTCTACGAGCAGTACTTC.

This chain connects TRBV5-1 to TRBJ1-5; 9 bases map to TRBD1. Trimming removed 0 bases from V and 7 bases from J; junction bases left unmatched: 5. The germline V gene encodes CDR1 SGHRS and CDR2 YFSETQ. The length of the CDR3 is 15 residues. The CDR3 nucleotides read TGCGCCAGCAGCTTGGATACAGGGGGCGGGCAGCCCCAGCATTTT. Encoded protein: CASSLDTGGGQPQHF.

This chain connects TRBV11-3 to TRBJ2-2, with TRBD2 matching 12 bases. V lost 5 bases, J lost 2 bases, and 6 bases stayed unmatched. In germline, CDR1 is SGHNT, CDR2 YENEEA. The CDR3 is made up of 17 amino acids. For the CDR3, the DNA is TGTGCCAGCAGCCCAAGACTAGCGGGGGTCAACACCGGGGAGCTGTTTTTT. Its translation is CASSPRLAGVNTGELFF. The variable domain in full, completed from reference TRBV11-3 and TRBJ2-2, reads EAGVVQSPRYKIIEKKQPVAFWCNPISGHNTLYWYLQNLGQGPELLIRYENEEAVDDSQLPKDRFSAERLKGVDSTLKIQPAELGDSAVYLCASSPRLAGVNTGELFFGEGSRLTVL.